Each of the 3 T cell receptor beta chains below was sequenced from the same sample in a study of OX40 agonist ivuxolimab in advanced cancers. Libraries were prepared by immunoSEQ multiplex PCR; TCRdb keeps only in-frame clonotypes and omits some of them. The sample has 75,000 to 100,000 clones, about nine tenths seen once. This specimen was CD4+ or CD8+ T cells sorted from blood, taken in a trial of the OX40 agonist ivuxolimab. The origin of the receptors is an adult with an advanced solid tumor such as melanoma, head and neck, liver or kidney cancer.

The chain carries TRBV2 and TRBJ2-4, with D perhaps TRBD2 (5 bases). This CDR3 contains 15 residues. Looked up from germline, CDR1 is SNHLY and CDR2 is FYNNEI. The germline V and J ends were trimmed by 8 bases and 1 base, with 15 bases remaining between them. The CDR3 nucleotides are TGTGCCAGCCTCCCGCAGACGGGGGCCAAAAACATTCAGTACTTC. Amino acid sequence: CASLPQTGAKNIQYF.

This chain joins TRBV4-3 and TRBJ2-1; D ambiguous. The CDR3 is made up of 13 amino acids. Trimming left V 1 base short and J 8 bases short, with 9 bases between. The germline gives CDR1 LGHNA, CDR2 YSLEER. The CDR3 loop is CASSQGARDEQFF. CDR3 sequence (DNA): TGCGCCAGCAGCCAAGGGGCCCGAGATGAGCAGTTCTTC.

This chain joins TRBV28 and TRBJ1-1; 7 nucleotides align to TRBD1. Per the germline V gene, CDR1 is MDHEN and CDR2 is SYDVKM. The CDR3 extends over 14 amino acids. V lost 4 bases to trimming and J lost 4 bases; unmatched junction nucleotides: 6. The CDR3 coding sequence is TGTGCCAGCAGTTCCCAGGGGGATGGCACTGAAGCTTTCTTT. This gives the protein CASSSQGDGTEAFF.